Below, 11 T cell receptor beta chains from the same sample are listed, as sequenced in a study of blood T cell repertoires in COVID-19. Assay used: immunoSEQ multiplex PCR; TCRdb lists only in-frame clones, some missing. The table has fewer than 150,000 clones, 87% seen once. The sample consisted of peripheral blood. These receptor sequences come from a human donor in a cohort sampled during active COVID-19.

The DNA for the CDR3 is TGTGCCAGCAGCTTAGTGCGACAGGGAAACACCATATATTTT. Its protein is CASSLVRQGNTIYF. The genes are TRBV7-9 and TRBJ1-3, with D perhaps matching TRBD1 (5 bases). With 1 base removed from V and 4 bases from J, the gap between germline ends came to 8 bases. Germline CDR1 is SEHNR and CDR2 is FQNEAQ (reference sequence). The CDR3 sequence is 14 residues long.

The gene calls are TRBV6-5 and TRBJ1-2, with D maybe TRBD1 (5 bases). V was clipped by 5 bases and J by 4 bases, with 17 bases between them. Germline assignment: CDR1 MNHEY and CDR2 SVGAGI. CDR3 length equals 15 residues. The CDR3 sequence: CASSRMGRAGYGYTF. The CDR3, as DNA: TGTGCCAGCAGTCGAATGGGCAGGGCCGGCTATGGCTACACCTTC.

The chain is built from TRBV7-6 and TRBJ2-5, with 10 bases that match TRBD1. Germline loops: CDR1 SGHVS, CDR2 FNYEAQ. CDR3 size: 15 residues. The V and J ends lost 4 bases and 5 bases, in that order; junction bases with no gene match: 7. The CDR3 DNA reads as TGTGCCAGCAGCTCCCGGGACAGGGGTGTGGAGACCCAGTACTTC. Translating gives CASSSRDRGVETQYF.

This chain links TRBV7-8 with TRBJ2-7, with TRBD2 identical over 8 bases. The CDR3 has 15 residues. The J segment lost 8 bases and the V segment lost 1 base, leaving 10 bases of the junction unmatched. Germline-derived CDR1 and CDR2 are SGHVS and FQNEAQ. The CDR3 region has the DNA TGTGCCAGCAGCTTAGGACGGGGAGCGGGGGCTCAGCAGTACTTC. Its protein is CASSLGRGAGAQQYF.

The V call is TRBV27, the J call TRBJ2-7; a weak D match, TRBD1 (6 bases). Trimming took 6 bases from V and 0 from J, leaving 18 bases between them. Germline loops: CDR1 MNHEY, CDR2 SMNVEV (reference sequence). The CDR3 spans 16 residues. The CDR3 loop is CASRLTPGTPSYEQYF. The DNA for the CDR3 is TGTGCCAGCAGGCTCACCCCCGGGACACCCTCCTACGAGCAGTACTTC.

This chain uses TRBV5-6 with TRBJ2-7; possible D gene TRBD2, 7 bases. V was clipped by 7 bases and J by 7 bases, with 18 bases between them. Germline loops: CDR1 SGHDT, CDR2 YYEEEE. This CDR3 region has 13 residues. The CDR3 loop is CASHLRGAGEQYF. CDR3 DNA: TGTGCCAGCCACCTCCGGGGGGCGGGGGAGCAGTACTTC.

This chain connects TRBV30 to TRBJ2-3; tentatively, D is TRBD1 (5 bases). Trimming cost V 2 bases and J 2 bases, with 8 bases left between them. The CDR3 is 13 amino acids. Germline assignment: CDR1 GTSNPN and CDR2 SVGIG (reference sequence). CDR3 nucleotide sequence: TGTGCCTGGAGTAGGGGCCCCACAGATACGCAGTATTTT. Translated: CAWSRGPTDTQYF. Full variable domain (missing parts from reference TRBV30 and TRBJ2-3): SQTIHQWPATLVQPVGSPLSLECTVEGTSNPNLYWYRQAAGRGLQLLFYSVGIGQISSEVPQNLSASRPQDRQFILSSKKLLLSDSGFYLCAWSRGPTDTQYFGPGTRLTVL.

This clone was observed once. This chain connects TRBV7-9 to TRBJ2-5; TRBD2 agrees at 12 bases. The germline CDR1 and CDR2 sequences are SEHNR and FQNEAQ (reference sequence). V lost 5 bases, J lost 3 bases, and 4 bases stayed unmatched. The CDR3 is made up of 15 amino acids. The CDR3 loop is CASSPRTSGEETQYF. As DNA, the CDR3 is TGTGCCAGCAGCCCAAGGACTAGCGGGGAAGAGACCCAGTACTTC.

Worth noting for this clone: A read error may produce the germline difference seen at one junction end. The genes are TRBV6-5 and TRBJ2-4; 8 nucleotides match TRBD2. The germline CDR1 and CDR2 sequences are MNHEY and SVGAGI. This CDR3 is built from 14 residues. This chain's CDR3 is CASSYAGGAGGLSF. CDR3 coding DNA: TGTGCCAGCAGTTACGCCGGGGGGGCCGGGGGTTTAAGCTTC.

The V gene is TRBV18, the J gene TRBJ2-3, with 8 positions matching TRBD2. The trim removed 1 base at V and 2 bases at J, leaving 8 bases unmatched. Germline lookup yields CDR1 KGHSH and CDR2 LQKENI. The CDR3 has 17 residues. Here the CDR3 reads CASSPQNRGRLTDTQYF. CDR3 in DNA: TGTGCCAGCTCACCACAAAATCGCGGGAGGCTCACAGATACGCAGTATTTT.

This rearrangement joins TRBV18 to TRBJ1-5; perhaps TRBD1 as D (5 bases). V gave up 5 bases and J gave up 2 bases, with 16 bases separating them. Germline assignment: CDR1 KGHSH and CDR2 LQKENI. The CDR3 is made up of 16 amino acids. This chain's CDR3 is CASSTRPQGGNQPQHF. Written as DNA, the CDR3 is TGTGCCAGCTCAACGAGGCCCCAGGGCGGCAATCAGCCCCAGCATTTT.